The 21 T cell receptor beta chains below were found in one sample sequenced in a study of T cell responses to AZD1222 COVID-19 vaccine (dated by TCRdb to 2020 to 2022). The time point label corresponds to: about 28 days (+/-7) after the second vaccine dose. The library relied on the immunoSEQ multiplex PCR assay. Sourced from immuneACCESS, this table was stored by TCRdb with only in-frame sequences that have V and J called. A share of the clones is absent; for the studies checked, an unresolved V gene accounts for under half, and the remainder has no known explanation. A total of tens of thousands of clones appear in this sample, 80% to 90% of them only once. The top ten clonotypes cover 9% to 14% of the sample. Specimen: peripheral blood, collected 28 days after the second AZD1222 dose. The receptors derive from an adult who received the AZD1222 COVID-19 vaccine.

The chain carries TRBV19 and TRBJ1-4; D is uncertain. Trimming left V 3 bases short and J 6 bases short, with 17 bases between. The CDR3 length is 16 residues. Per the germline V gene, CDR1 is LNHDA and CDR2 is SQIVND (reference sequence). CDR3 in amino acids: CASSIIPTQVDEKLFF. In DNA form, the CDR3 reads TGTGCCAGTAGTATTATCCCGACCCAGGTTGATGAAAAACTGTTTTTT. The whole variable domain, filled in from reference TRBV19 and TRBJ1-4, reads DGGITQSPKYLFRKEGQNVTLSCEQNLNHDAMYWYRQDPGQGLRLIYYSQIVNDFQKGDIAEGYSVSREKKESFPLTVTSAQKNPTAFYLCASSIIPTQVDEKLFFGSGTQLSVL.

The chain couples TRBV6-2 or TRBV6-3 to TRBJ2-3; a weak D match, TRBD1 (5 bases). V shed 2 bases and J shed 6 bases, with 9 bases lying between them. The V gene's germline CDR1 is MNHEY and CDR2 SVGEGT. CDR3 length: 13 amino acids. CDR3 nucleotide sequence: TGTGCCAGCAGTTACATCAGGGTCGATACGCAGTATTTT. Translated, it gives CASSYIRVDTQYF.

This rearrangement joins TRBV9 to TRBJ2-2; D is possibly TRBD1 (6 bases). This CDR3 spans 18 amino acids. Germline V gives CDR1 SGDLS, CDR2 YYNGEE. The ends were cut back, 4 bases at V and 3 bases at J, with 22 bases in the middle. The CDR3 protein is CASSPRTGDRSDTGELFF. CDR3 coding DNA: TGTGCCAGCAGCCCACGAACAGGCGACAGGTCGGACACCGGGGAGCTGTTTTTT.

This chain joins TRBV29-1 and TRBJ1-2, with 9 bases that match TRBD1. The CDR3 runs 14 residues. J was trimmed by 2 bases and V by 7 bases; bases with no gene match: 8. Germline V lookup: CDR1 SQVTM, CDR2 ANQGSEA. Here the CDR3 reads CSAPGQGGNYGYTF. CDR3 nucleotide sequence: TGCAGCGCGCCGGGACAGGGAGGAAACTATGGCTACACCTTC.

V is TRBV19 and J is TRBJ1-3; D not resolved. Per germline, CDR1 LNHDA and CDR2 SQIVND (reference sequence). Trimming cost V 4 bases and J 4 bases, with 8 bases left between them. This CDR3 is built from 13 residues. The CDR3 DNA follows: TGTGCCAGTAGTACTATCGACGGAAACACCATATATTTT. It is translated as CASSTIDGNTIYF.

The chain links TRBV7-9 to TRBJ2-7; TRBD1 matches 11 bases. The CDR3 covers 13 residues. The germline V gene encodes CDR1 SEHNR and CDR2 FQNEAQ (reference sequence). After removal of 8 bases from V and 0 bases from J, the junction contained 0 bases not matched to a gene. DNA of the CDR3: TGTGCCAGCGGGACAGGGGGCTCCTACGAGCAGTACGTC. This translates into CASGTGGSYEQYV.

The genes are TRBV19 and TRBJ2-7, with a weak D call TRBD2 (5 bases). The V end lost 0 bases, the J end lost 2 bases, and 20 bases lay between the germline ends. Per germline, CDR1 LNHDA and CDR2 SQIVND (reference sequence). The CDR3 loop spans 18 amino acids. The CDR3 DNA reads as TGTGCCAGTAGTATAGAAGCGGCCGCCGGCACGTTCACCTACGAGCAGTACTTC. This gives the protein CASSIEAAAGTFTYEQYF.

V usage is TRBV6-2 or TRBV6-3 and J usage is TRBJ2-3; 7 positions agree with TRBD1. The CDR3 is 15 residues long. In germline, CDR1 is MNHEY, CDR2 SVGEGT. Trimming at V came to 5 bases and at J to 5 bases, leaving 10 bases not matched to a gene. CDR3 sequence reads: CASSRRTGPGDTQYF. The CDR3 DNA sequence: TGTGCCAGCAGTCGACGGACAGGACCAGGAGATACGCAGTATTTT.

This clone was seen a single time. The chain uses TRBV28 and TRBJ1-3; D uncertain. This CDR3 has 14 amino acids. With 6 bases removed from V and 0 bases from J, the gap between germline ends came to 9 bases. Germline CDR1 and CDR2: MDHEN and SYDVKM. The CDR3 is CASSLTSSGNTIYF. CDR3 sequence (DNA): TGTGCCAGCAGCCTTACGAGCTCTGGAAACACCATATATTTT.

The chain joins TRBV3-1 (or the pseudogene TRBV3-2) to TRBJ1-4; D unresolved. V lost 6 bases to trimming and J lost 0 bases, with 14 bases between them. In germline, CDR1 is LGHDT, CDR2 YNNKEL (reference sequence). The CDR3 is 16 residues long. The DNA for the CDR3 is TGTGCCAGCAGACTAGGAAGGGTTGCAACTAATGAAAAACTGTTTTTT. Translating gives CASRLGRVATNEKLFF.

This clone was recorded a few times. The chain recombines TRBV19 with TRBJ2-3; D is possibly TRBD2 (5 bases). CDR3 size: 13 residues. Trimming removed 6 bases at V and 4 bases at J, with 11 bases between. Looked up from germline, CDR1 is LNHDA and CDR2 is SQIVND (reference sequence). The CDR3 protein is CASRSAGADTQYF. The CDR3, as DNA: TGTGCCAGTAGATCTGCCGGGGCAGATACGCAGTATTTT. Combining the CDR3 with reference TRBV19 and TRBJ2-3 gives the whole variable domain DGGITQSPKYLFRKEGQNVTLSCEQNLNHDAMYWYRQDPGQGLRLIYYSQIVNDFQKGDIAEGYSVSREKKESFPLTVTSAQKNPTAFYLCASRSAGADTQYFGPGTRLTVL.

This chain connects TRBV20-1 to TRBJ1-2, with D possibly being TRBD1 (6 bases). CDR1 is DFQATT and CDR2 is SNEGSKA in the germline V gene (reference sequence). Trimming removed 6 bases at V and 6 bases at J, with 11 bases between. CDR3 length: 11 amino acids. The CDR3 nucleotides are TGCAGTGCCGCGGGGGGCGATGGCTACACCTTC. Encoded protein: CSAAGGDGYTF.

This chain joins TRBV28 and TRBJ1-2; 9 nucleotides agree with TRBD1. CDR1 is MDHEN, CDR2 SYDVKM, per germline. The CDR3 length is 15 residues. J was trimmed by 8 bases and V by 7 bases; bases with no gene match: 14. The CDR3 here is CASTTGTGIIYGYTF. The DNA of the CDR3 is TGTGCCAGCACCACAGGGACAGGGATAATTTACGGCTACACCTTC.

V gene TRBV19 combines with J gene TRBJ1-5, with 7 bases matching TRBD1. There are 14 residues in the CDR3. Germline V gives CDR1 LNHDA, CDR2 SQIVND (reference sequence). V was pared by 9 bases and J by 8 bases, with 13 bases of the junction left unmatched. CDR3 residues: CASGTDSDVKPQHF. The CDR3, as DNA: TGTGCCAGCGGGACAGACAGCGATGTCAAGCCCCAGCATTTT. Together with reference TRBV19 and TRBJ1-5, the CDR3 gives the full variable domain: DGGITQSPKYLFRKEGQNVTLSCEQNLNHDAMYWYRQDPGQGLRLIYYSQIVNDFQKGDIAEGYSVSREKKESFPLTVTSAQKNPTAFYLCASGTDSDVKPQHFGDGTRLSIL.

The chain employs TRBV10-3 and TRBJ1-5, with TRBD1 as a possible D gene (6 bases). CDR3 length equals 13 residues. Germline values: CDR1 ENHRY, CDR2 SYGVKD. Deletions cut 5 bases from V and 7 bases from J, with 12 bases between. CDR3 DNA sequence: TGTGCCATCAGTACTACAGGGTCCCAGCCCCAGCATTTT. Translation gives CAISTTGSQPQHF.

V gene TRBV14 combines with J gene TRBJ1-1; D call uncertain. CDR1 SGHDN and CDR2 FVKESK come from the germline V gene. Trimming shortened V by 1 base and J by 4 bases, and 10 bases separated the two germline ends. The CDR3 loop spans 14 amino acids. CDR3 sequence (DNA): TGTGCCAGCAGCCAAGTTTATTCGGGCACTGAAGCTTTCTTT. Protein: CASSQVYSGTEAFF.

This chain links TRBV28 with TRBJ2-1; D gene unclear. Per the germline V gene, CDR1 is MDHEN and CDR2 is SYDVKM. Trimming cost V 2 bases and J 12 bases, with 17 bases left between them. The CDR3 runs 14 residues. CDR3 DNA sequence: TGTGCCAGCAGTTTAGGAGCAGCCCGAGGAGTGCAGTTCTTC. Translated, it gives CASSLGAARGVQFF.

This sequence joins TRBV27 and TRBJ2-1; 13 positions agree with TRBD2. This CDR3 spans 17 amino acids. Germline CDR1 and CDR2: MNHEY and SMNVEV (reference sequence). V lost 4 bases, J lost 9 bases, and 12 bases stayed unmatched. Here the CDR3 reads CASSSPRGTSGKVEQFF. Here the CDR3 DNA reads TGTGCCAGCAGTTCCCCCCGGGGGACTAGCGGGAAGGTTGAGCAGTTCTTC.

This sequence joins TRBV7-9 and TRBJ1-5; D remains unclear. Looked up from germline, CDR1 is SEHNR and CDR2 is FQNEAQ (reference sequence). The CDR3 loop spans 13 amino acids. V was clipped by 5 bases and J by 7 bases, with 12 bases between them. CDR3 in amino acids: CASSRDGRQPQHF. Written as DNA, the CDR3 is TGTGCCAGCAGCCGAGACGGACGGCAGCCCCAGCATTTT.

This clone came up once. This chain links TRBV2 with TRBJ1-1; D uncertain. V lost 2 bases and J lost 1, with 5 bases in between. This CDR3 is 13 amino acids long. In germline, CDR1 is SNHLY, CDR2 FYNNEI. This chain's CDR3 is CASSEWRNTEAFF. The CDR3 region has the DNA TGTGCCAGCAGTGAATGGAGGAACACTGAAGCTTTCTTT.

The CDR3 bases are TGTGCCAGCAGCTCCCGTGAGGGTTTGAACACTGAAGCTTTCTTT. Its translation: CASSSREGLNTEAFF. The chain recombines TRBV7-8 with TRBJ1-1; D is uncertain. The length of the CDR3 is 15 residues. Germline values: CDR1 SGHVS, CDR2 FQNEAQ. V was cut by 4 bases and J by 0 bases, with 12 bases left in between. Drawing the rest from reference TRBV7-8 and TRBJ1-1, the complete variable domain is GAGVSQSPRYKVAKRGQDVALRCDPISGHVSLFWYQQALGQGPEFLTYFQNEAQLDKSGLPSDRFFAERPEGSVSTLKIQRTQQEDSAVYLCASSSREGLNTEAFFGQGTRLTVV.